This T cell receptor (beta chain) was identified in a study of CD8+CD57+ T cells in acquired aplastic anemia. Sequenced patients had shown CD8+CD57+ cell expansion by flow cytometry. The germline CDR1 and CDR2 sequences are SGDLS and YYNGEE. The CDR3 totals 18 residues. About this clonotype: A read error may account for a junction end that differs from germline.

Genomic DNA, the template, was used for profiling of the TCR beta VDJ and CDR3. A single record per CDR3 protein comes from TCRdb applying MiXCR to the reads. The sample gives 260,000 or so distinct CDR3 sequences, more than 45% of which show up once; 7.8% is in the top ten. V gene TRBV9 combines with J gene TRBJ1-6, with D perhaps matching TRBD1 (5 bases). This clonotype was obtained from a human donor with aplastic anemia. The sequencing input was sorted CD4+, CD8+, or CD8+CD57+ T cells (not recorded which) from PBMCs. The CDR3 DNA follows: TGTGCCAGCAGCGCCCGGGACTCCGGGAGCTCCTATTATTCACCCCTCCACTTT. This gives the protein CASSARDSGSSYYSPLHF.